This T cell receptor beta chain is from a study of blood T cells in healthy people across ages. To note about this clonotype: The antigen is unknown.

General study findings and limits: Naive T cell percentage by flow cytometry tracked strongly with beta diversity.

Next came a second PCR, run for about 6 to 12 cycles, which used a sample-barcoded 5' primer along with a J-beta primer mix. Researchers report that each sample yielded at least 3 million CDR3-containing paired-end reads. TCRdb processed the 5' RACE reads anew with MiXCR; each CDR3 protein has one entry. The table has about 780,000 distinct CDR3 sequences, less than 80% seen once; the top ten hold around a quarter. J lost 6 bases, V lost 6 bases, and 11 bases had no gene match. Germline V CDR1 and CDR2: MDHEN, SYDVKM. The CDR3 extends over 14 amino acids. V gene TRBV28 combines with J gene TRBJ2-7; 7 bases line up with TRBD2. The receptor comes from a man in his thirties or forties in good health. Sequencing was carried out using blood. CDR3 amino acids: CASSAGGLTLEQYF. The CDR3 DNA is TGTGCCAGCAGCGCCGGGGGACTAACACTCGAGCAGTACTTC.